In this sample, the clone carrying this T cell receptor beta chain turned up a few times. This entry is derived from a study of blood T cell repertoires in COVID-19. Study details: Acute and convalescent COVID-19 samples came from the United States, Italy and Spain.

The repertoire was sequenced with immunoSEQ multiplex PCR; TCRdb's copy has only in-frame clones and lacks some. The sample holds 430,000 or so clones, approximately 91% seen once. V lost 11 bases and J lost 5; bases outside the gene matches: 6. The CDR3 has 13 amino acids. Germline V gene lookup returns CDR1 LNHDA and CDR2 SQIVND (reference sequence). What was sequenced was PBMCs or T cells enriched from blood (not recorded which). The TCR was taken from a young woman who had been exposed to COVID-19. This chain joins TRBV19 and TRBJ2-2; 9 bases agree with TRBD1. CDR3 nucleotides: TGTGCCGCGGGGACAGGGAGGACCGGGGAGCTGTTTTTT. Its protein product is CAAGTGRTGELFF.